These T cell receptor beta chains were read from a single sample in a study of graft-versus-host responses after intestinal transplantation. The antigens these receptors bind are not known. Generated by immunoSEQ multiplex PCR, the TCRdb table keeps only in-frame clones and is missing some. The profile shows tens of thousands of clones, roughly 91% of them singletons. Specimen: unstimulated CD8+ T cells sorted from spleen or lymph node cells, collected before intestinal transplant. The source of these receptors is a human donor who received an intestinal transplant. Both conserved end residues are part of each CDR3. Each record gives: clone size, J gene, V gene, D gene, CDR3 DNA, CDR3 protein. A D gene is named only where the DNA matches it firmly. Clone size appears in some rows only: once, few, many, or a class for an expanded clone.

abundance: .
j_gene: TRBJ1-4
v_gene: TRBV21-1
d_gene: .
CDR3nt: TGTGCCAGCAGCAAAAGAATAGGGGCTCCCCCTAATGAAAAACTGTTTTTT
CDR3aa: CASSKRIGAPPNEKLFF

abundance: .
j_gene: TRBJ2-7
v_gene: TRBV19
d_gene: .
CDR3nt: TGTGCCAGTGGGACATCGGTGACCTACGAGCAGTACTTC
CDR3aa: CASGTSVTYEQYF

abundance: .
j_gene: TRBJ1-4
v_gene: TRBV6-6
d_gene: .
CDR3nt: TGTGCCAGCAGTCCCCTCGGGGGGCATAATGAAAAACTGTTTTTT
CDR3aa: CASSPLGGHNEKLFF

abundance: .
j_gene: TRBJ1-2
v_gene: TRBV5-1
d_gene: .
CDR3nt: TGCGCCAGCAGCCCGGACTTGGGGGGAGGCTACACCTTC
CDR3aa: CASSPDLGGGYTF

abundance: once
j_gene: TRBJ2-7
v_gene: TRBV4-3
d_gene: .
CDR3nt: TGCGCCAGCAGCCAAGAACACGGGTACGAGCAGTACTTC
CDR3aa: CASSQEHGYEQYF

abundance: .
j_gene: TRBJ1-2
v_gene: TRBV27
d_gene: .
CDR3nt: TGTGCCAGCAGTTACCGCCGGGACTACAACTACACCTTC
CDR3aa: CASSYRRDYNYTF

abundance: .
j_gene: TRBJ2-1
v_gene: TRBV6-5
d_gene: TRBD2
CDR3nt: TGTGCCAGCAGTTACTCCTCGCCTAGCGGATACAATGAGCAGTTCTTC
CDR3aa: CASSYSSPSGYNEQFF

abundance: .
j_gene: TRBJ2-3
v_gene: TRBV7-3
d_gene: .
CDR3nt: TGTGCCAGCAGCTTAAAGCGGGCCACGTCCACAGATACGCAGTATTTT
CDR3aa: CASSLKRATSTDTQYF

abundance: once
j_gene: TRBJ1-5
v_gene: TRBV7-9
d_gene: .
CDR3nt: TGTGCCAGCAGCTTATCCCCTTTACAGCCCCAGCATTTT
CDR3aa: CASSLSPLQPQHF

abundance: .
j_gene: TRBJ2-1
v_gene: TRBV7-9
d_gene: .
CDR3nt: TGTGCCAGCAGCTTAGTACAGGCCAATGAGCAGTTCTTC
CDR3aa: CASSLVQANEQFF

abundance: .
j_gene: TRBJ1-4
v_gene: TRBV4-1
d_gene: .
CDR3nt: TGCGCCAGCAGCCAAGGCGGGGGCGTGTCGAACTCGGGTGAAAAACTGTTTTTT
CDR3aa: CASSQGGGVSNSGEKLFF

abundance: .
j_gene: TRBJ2-3
v_gene: TRBV18
d_gene: TRBD1
CDR3nt: TGTGCCAGCTCACCCCCTGTCCCGGGACAGGGAACAGATACGCAGTATTTT
CDR3aa: CASSPPVPGQGTDTQYF

abundance: .
j_gene: TRBJ2-5
v_gene: TRBV7-6
d_gene: .
CDR3nt: TGTGCCAGCAGCTTATTGCGGCTTGAAGAGACCCAGTACTTC
CDR3aa: CASSLLRLEETQYF

abundance: .
j_gene: TRBJ1-1
v_gene: TRBV7-9
d_gene: .
CDR3nt: TGTGCCAGCAGCTCATGGTACCGGGACTCCGCCAAGGCTTTCTTT
CDR3aa: CASSSWYRDSAKAFF

abundance: .
j_gene: TRBJ2-1
v_gene: TRBV29-1
d_gene: TRBD2
CDR3nt: TGCAGCGTTGGCCTAGCGGGAGCGAGTGAGCAGTTCTTC
CDR3aa: CSVGLAGASEQFF

abundance: .
j_gene: TRBJ2-5
v_gene: TRBV2
d_gene: TRBD2
CDR3nt: TGTGCCAGCAGCCATTCAGCGGGGGATGCGACCCAGTACTTC
CDR3aa: CASSHSAGDATQYF

abundance: .
j_gene: TRBJ2-7
v_gene: TRBV14
d_gene: TRBD2
CDR3nt: TGTGCCAGCAGCCAAGATCAGGGACTAGCGTACGAGCAGTACTTC
CDR3aa: CASSQDQGLAYEQYF

abundance: .
j_gene: TRBJ2-3
v_gene: TRBV7-6
d_gene: TRBD1
CDR3nt: TGTGCCAGCAGCTTAGCTCCGGACAGGAGCACAGATACGCAGTATTTT
CDR3aa: CASSLAPDRSTDTQYF

abundance: .
j_gene: TRBJ2-1
v_gene: TRBV5-4
d_gene: .
CDR3nt: TGTGCCAGCAGCTTACTCGGGACTCACGCCACCGTCGATGAGCAGTTCTTC
CDR3aa: CASSLLGTHATVDEQFF

abundance: .
j_gene: TRBJ1-1
v_gene: TRBV5-4
d_gene: TRBD1
CDR3nt: TGTGCCAGCGGGACAGTTAACACTGAAGCTTTCTTT
CDR3aa: CASGTVNTEAFF

abundance: .
j_gene: TRBJ2-1
v_gene: TRBV7-2
d_gene: .
CDR3nt: TGTGCCAGCAGCCCGGGGGAGCAGTTCTTC
CDR3aa: CASSPGEQFF

abundance: .
j_gene: TRBJ2-5
v_gene: TRBV7-9
d_gene: .
CDR3nt: TGTGCCAGCAGCCAGGAGGGTCCTAAATCTCTCGAGACCCAGTACTTC
CDR3aa: CASSQEGPKSLETQYF

abundance: .
j_gene: TRBJ2-4
v_gene: TRBV18
d_gene: TRBD1
CDR3nt: TGTGCCAGCTCACCCAGGGGGATCGACTTAAACATTCAGTACTTC
CDR3aa: CASSPRGIDLNIQYF

abundance: .
j_gene: TRBJ1-1
v_gene: TRBV28
d_gene: TRBD1
CDR3nt: TGTGCCAGCGGGCCCGGGACAGTGAACGAAGCTTTCTTT
CDR3aa: CASGPGTVNEAFF

abundance: .
j_gene: TRBJ1-1
v_gene: TRBV9
d_gene: .
CDR3nt: TGTGCCAGCAGCGTAGCCCCAACAGGGTCGCCTGAAGCTTTCTTT
CDR3aa: CASSVAPTGSPEAFF

abundance: .
j_gene: TRBJ1-5
v_gene: TRBV10-3
d_gene: TRBD1
CDR3nt: TGTGCCATCGGACAGGGGACACAGCCCCAGCATTTT
CDR3aa: CAIGQGTQPQHF

abundance: .
j_gene: TRBJ2-1
v_gene: TRBV15
d_gene: .
CDR3nt: TGTGCCACCAGTAGGAGGGCCGAAAACAATGAGCAGTTCTTC
CDR3aa: CATSRRAENNEQFF

abundance: .
j_gene: TRBJ2-7
v_gene: TRBV2
d_gene: TRBD1
CDR3nt: TGTGCCAGCAGTGCCGGACAGGGTGTAGGGTACGAGCAGTACTTC
CDR3aa: CASSAGQGVGYEQYF

abundance: .
j_gene: TRBJ2-1
v_gene: TRBV25-1
d_gene: .
CDR3nt: TGTGCCAGCAGTGAATCTCGCTGGACTAATGAGCAGTTCTTC
CDR3aa: CASSESRWTNEQFF

abundance: .
j_gene: TRBJ2-5
v_gene: TRBV27
d_gene: .
CDR3nt: TGTGCCAGCAGCTCCTTCCGGAGGGAAGGAGAGACCCAGTACTTC
CDR3aa: CASSSFRREGETQYF

abundance: .
j_gene: TRBJ2-4
v_gene: TRBV6-6
d_gene: .
CDR3nt: TGTGCCAGCAGTAACCGGGACATGAAAAACATTCAGTACTTC
CDR3aa: CASSNRDMKNIQYF

abundance: .
j_gene: TRBJ2-1
v_gene: TRBV30
d_gene: .
CDR3nt: TGTGCCTGGAGGGCCCGAGCGAACTCCTACAATGAGCAGTTCTTC
CDR3aa: CAWRARANSYNEQFF

abundance: .
j_gene: TRBJ1-5
v_gene: TRBV4-1
d_gene: .
CDR3nt: TGCGCCAGCAGCCAAGATTACAGCCTCGGCCAGCCCCAGCATTTT
CDR3aa: CASSQDYSLGQPQHF

abundance: .
j_gene: TRBJ2-2
v_gene: TRBV27
d_gene: TRBD2
CDR3nt: TGTGCCAGCAGTCCGCTAGCGGGGACCCCCGGGGAGCTGTTTTTT
CDR3aa: CASSPLAGTPGELFF

abundance: once
j_gene: TRBJ2-1
v_gene: TRBV15
d_gene: TRBD2
CDR3nt: TGTGCCACCAGCAGAGATGGAGTCAACCTCTTAGCGGGACTGGATGAGCAGTTCTTC
CDR3aa: CATSRDGVNLLAGLDEQFF

abundance: .
j_gene: TRBJ2-1
v_gene: TRBV19
d_gene: TRBD2
CDR3nt: TGTGCCAGTAGTATAGGGGCGGGAGGACCGTACAATGAGCAGTTCTTC
CDR3aa: CASSIGAGGPYNEQFF

abundance: .
j_gene: TRBJ1-3
v_gene: TRBV5-1
d_gene: .
CDR3nt: TGCGCCAGCAGCCCGGGCCGTGCGGGAGGAAACACCATATATTTT
CDR3aa: CASSPGRAGGNTIYF

abundance: .
j_gene: TRBJ1-1
v_gene: TRBV27
d_gene: TRBD1
CDR3nt: TGTGCCAGCAGAGGACAGGAGGAGAACACTGAAGCTTTCTTT
CDR3aa: CASRGQEENTEAFF

abundance: .
j_gene: TRBJ2-5
v_gene: TRBV19
d_gene: TRBD1
CDR3nt: TGTGCCAGCGATACAGGGGGCCTCCAAGAGACCCAGTACTTC
CDR3aa: CASDTGGLQETQYF

abundance: .
j_gene: TRBJ2-3
v_gene: TRBV6-5
d_gene: .
CDR3nt: TGTGCCAGCAGTTACTCTGGCCTCACAGATACGCAGTATTTT
CDR3aa: CASSYSGLTDTQYF

abundance: .
j_gene: TRBJ2-1
v_gene: TRBV6-5
d_gene: TRBD1
CDR3nt: TGTGCCAGCAGTTACTCGATTCAGGGGGTCTACAATGAGCAGTTCTTC
CDR3aa: CASSYSIQGVYNEQFF

abundance: .
j_gene: TRBJ2-7
v_gene: TRBV25-1
d_gene: .
CDR3nt: TGTGCCAGCAGTGAATCCCCCCCGCAGGGGAAATACGAGCAGTACTTC
CDR3aa: CASSESPPQGKYEQYF

abundance: .
j_gene: TRBJ1-2
v_gene: TRBV6-1
d_gene: .
CDR3nt: TGTGCCAGCGGAGGCTTCGGAGTGGATGGCTACACCTTC
CDR3aa: CASGGFGVDGYTF

abundance: few
j_gene: TRBJ1-1
v_gene: TRBV6-5
d_gene: .
CDR3nt: TGTGCCAGCAGTTACTTGGGGAGGGGAGAGGGCACTGAAGCTTTCTTT
CDR3aa: CASSYLGRGEGTEAFF

abundance: .
j_gene: TRBJ2-1
v_gene: TRBV27
d_gene: TRBD1
CDR3nt: TGTGCCAGCAGTTCCTGGACAGGGTATAATGAGCAGTTCTTC
CDR3aa: CASSSWTGYNEQFF

abundance: .
j_gene: TRBJ2-1
v_gene: TRBV5-1
d_gene: .
CDR3nt: TGCGCCAGCAGATCAGGGGACAATGAGCAGTTCTTC
CDR3aa: CASRSGDNEQFF

abundance: .
j_gene: TRBJ2-1
v_gene: TRBV6-1
d_gene: .
CDR3nt: TGTGCCAGCAGTGAAGAATTACGCCTGATGAGCTCCTACAATGAGCAGTTCTTC
CDR3aa: CASSEELRLMSSYNEQFF

abundance: .
j_gene: TRBJ2-1
v_gene: TRBV7-9
d_gene: TRBD2
CDR3nt: TGTGCCAGCAGTCCGACTAGCGATGAGCAGTTCTTC
CDR3aa: CASSPTSDEQFF

abundance: .
j_gene: TRBJ2-7
v_gene: TRBV6-5
d_gene: TRBD2
CDR3nt: TGTGCCAGCAGTTTGTCGGGAGGGAGGGCCTACAAGCAGTACTTC
CDR3aa: CASSLSGGRAYKQYF

abundance: .
j_gene: TRBJ2-1
v_gene: TRBV5-8
d_gene: .
CDR3nt: TGTGCCAGCAGCCTCACAGGAGCCTACAATGAGCAGTTCTTC
CDR3aa: CASSLTGAYNEQFF

abundance: .
j_gene: TRBJ1-2
v_gene: TRBV30
d_gene: TRBD1
CDR3nt: TGTGCCTGCCCCGACAGGGGACATGGCTACACCTTC
CDR3aa: CACPDRGHGYTF

abundance: .
j_gene: TRBJ2-7
v_gene: TRBV9
d_gene: TRBD2
CDR3nt: TGTGCCAGCAGCGTAGCTGCGGGTGAGACGGGACTAGCGTACGAGCAGTACTTC
CDR3aa: CASSVAAGETGLAYEQYF

abundance: .
j_gene: TRBJ2-5
v_gene: TRBV29-1
d_gene: TRBD2
CDR3nt: TGCAGCGTTGAAGTTTCTGGGTCTAGCGGGAGGTGGGAGACCCAGTACTTC
CDR3aa: CSVEVSGSSGRWETQYF

abundance: .
j_gene: TRBJ2-1
v_gene: TRBV30
d_gene: .
CDR3nt: TGTGCCTGGAGTGCGACTAGTCGTTATGAGCAGTTCTTC
CDR3aa: CAWSATSRYEQFF

abundance: .
j_gene: TRBJ1-3
v_gene: TRBV28
d_gene: .
CDR3nt: TGTGCCAGCCAGGCAGACCCGGTGAGCTCTGGAAACACCATATATTTT
CDR3aa: CASQADPVSSGNTIYF

abundance: .
j_gene: TRBJ1-2
v_gene: TRBV6-1
d_gene: TRBD1
CDR3nt: TGTGCCAGCACCCTAAGGTTAGGGGACAGGGAAGGCTACACCTTC
CDR3aa: CASTLRLGDREGYTF